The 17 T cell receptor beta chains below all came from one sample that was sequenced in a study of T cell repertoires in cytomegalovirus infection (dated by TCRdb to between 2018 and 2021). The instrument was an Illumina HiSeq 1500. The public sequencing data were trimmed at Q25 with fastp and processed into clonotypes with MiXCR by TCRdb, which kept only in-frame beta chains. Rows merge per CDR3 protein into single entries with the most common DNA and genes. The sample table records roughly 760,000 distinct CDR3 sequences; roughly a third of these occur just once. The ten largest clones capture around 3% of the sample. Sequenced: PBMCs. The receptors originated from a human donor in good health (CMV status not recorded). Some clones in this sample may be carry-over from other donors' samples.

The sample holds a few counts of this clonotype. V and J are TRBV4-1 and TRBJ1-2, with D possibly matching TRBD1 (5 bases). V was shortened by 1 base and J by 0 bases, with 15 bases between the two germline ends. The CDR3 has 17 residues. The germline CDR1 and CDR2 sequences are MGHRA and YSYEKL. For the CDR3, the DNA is TGCGCCAGCAGCCAAGGTGTCGGGGCCCGAGCTAACTATGGCTACACCTTC. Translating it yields CASSQGVGARANYGYTF.

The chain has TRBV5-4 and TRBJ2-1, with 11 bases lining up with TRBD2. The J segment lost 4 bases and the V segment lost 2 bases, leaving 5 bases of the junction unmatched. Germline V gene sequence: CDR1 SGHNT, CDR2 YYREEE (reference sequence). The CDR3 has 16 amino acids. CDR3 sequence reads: CASSLNTSGSYNEQFF. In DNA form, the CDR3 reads TGTGCCAGCAGCTTAAACACTAGCGGGAGTTACAATGAGCAGTTCTTC.

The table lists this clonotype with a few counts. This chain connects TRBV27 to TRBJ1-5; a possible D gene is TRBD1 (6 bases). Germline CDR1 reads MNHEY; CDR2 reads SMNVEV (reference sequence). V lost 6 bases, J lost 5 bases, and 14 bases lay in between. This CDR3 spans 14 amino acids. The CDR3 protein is CASRATGFYQPQHF. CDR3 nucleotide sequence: TGTGCCAGCAGGGCAACAGGGTTTTATCAGCCCCAGCATTTT.

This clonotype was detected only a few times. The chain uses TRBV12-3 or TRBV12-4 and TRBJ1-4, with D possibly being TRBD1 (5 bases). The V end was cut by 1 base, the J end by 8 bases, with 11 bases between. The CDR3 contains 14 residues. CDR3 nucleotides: TGTGCCAGCAGTTTAGGGGGGAGCGAAGAAAAACTGTTTTTT. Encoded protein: CASSLGGSEEKLFF.

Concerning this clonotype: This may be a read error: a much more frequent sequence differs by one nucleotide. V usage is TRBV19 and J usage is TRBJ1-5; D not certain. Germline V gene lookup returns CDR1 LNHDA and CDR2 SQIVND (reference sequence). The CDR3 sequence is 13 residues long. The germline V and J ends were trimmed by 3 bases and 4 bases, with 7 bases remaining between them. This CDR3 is CASSMAENQPQHF. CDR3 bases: TGTGCCAGTAGTATGGCAGAAAATCAGCCCCAGCATTTT.

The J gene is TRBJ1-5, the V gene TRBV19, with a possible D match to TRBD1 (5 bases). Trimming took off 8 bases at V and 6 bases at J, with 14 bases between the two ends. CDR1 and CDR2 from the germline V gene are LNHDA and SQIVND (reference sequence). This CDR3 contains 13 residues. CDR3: CASRGRGGQPQHF. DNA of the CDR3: TGTGCCAGTCGGGGCAGAGGAGGTCAGCCCCAGCATTTT.

This CDR3 reads CASSSSGGAGELFF. CDR3 sequence (DNA): TGCGCCAGCAGCAGTTCAGGGGGCGCCGGGGAGCTGTTTTTT. The V and J genes are TRBV5-1 and TRBJ2-2, with TRBD1 matching over 8 bases. This CDR3 is 14 amino acids long. J lost 6 bases, V lost 4 bases, and 5 bases had no gene match. Germline lookup yields CDR1 SGHRS and CDR2 YFSETQ.

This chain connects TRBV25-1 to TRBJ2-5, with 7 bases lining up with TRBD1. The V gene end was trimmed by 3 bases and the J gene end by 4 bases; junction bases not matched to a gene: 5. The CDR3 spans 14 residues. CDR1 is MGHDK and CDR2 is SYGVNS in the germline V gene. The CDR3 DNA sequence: TGTGCCAGCAGTGATGGGGCAGGGGGAGAGACCCAGTACTTC. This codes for CASSDGAGGETQYF. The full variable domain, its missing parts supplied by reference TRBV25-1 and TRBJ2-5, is EADIYQTPRYLVIGTGKKITLECSQTMGHDKMYWYQQDPGMELHLIHYSYGVNSTEKGDLSSESTVSRIRTEHFPLTLESARPSHTSQYLCASSDGAGGETQYFGPGTRLLVL.

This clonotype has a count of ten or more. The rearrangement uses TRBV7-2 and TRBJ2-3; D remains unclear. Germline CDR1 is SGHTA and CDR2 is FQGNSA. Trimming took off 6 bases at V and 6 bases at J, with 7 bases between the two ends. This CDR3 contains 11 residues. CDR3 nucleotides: TGTGCCAGCAGTAAGGAGGATACGCAGTATTTT. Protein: CASSKEDTQYF. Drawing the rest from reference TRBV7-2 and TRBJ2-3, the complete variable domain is GAGVSQSPSNKVTEKGKDVELRCDPISGHTALYWYRQSLGQGLEFLIYFQGNSAPDKSGLPSDRFSAERTGGSVSTLTIQRTQQEDSAVYLCASSKEDTQYFGPGTRLTVL.

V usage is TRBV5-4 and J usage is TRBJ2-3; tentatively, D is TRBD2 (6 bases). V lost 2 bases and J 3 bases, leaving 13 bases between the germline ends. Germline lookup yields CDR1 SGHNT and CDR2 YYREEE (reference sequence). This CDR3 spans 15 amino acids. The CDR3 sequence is CASSFPAAGTDTQYF. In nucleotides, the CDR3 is TGTGCCAGCAGCTTTCCAGCGGCGGGGACAGATACGCAGTATTTT.

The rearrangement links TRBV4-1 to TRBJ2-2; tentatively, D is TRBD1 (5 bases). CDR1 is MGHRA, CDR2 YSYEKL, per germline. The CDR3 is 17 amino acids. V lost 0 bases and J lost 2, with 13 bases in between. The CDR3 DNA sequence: TGCGCCAGCAGCCAAGACAACCAAGGGGCAAACACCGGGGAGCTGTTTTTT. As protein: CASSQDNQGANTGELFF.

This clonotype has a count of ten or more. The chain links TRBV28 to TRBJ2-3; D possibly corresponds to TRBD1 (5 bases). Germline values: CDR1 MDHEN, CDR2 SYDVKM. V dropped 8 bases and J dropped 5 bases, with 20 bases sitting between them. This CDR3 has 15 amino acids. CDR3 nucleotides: TGTGCCAGCTTTTCTGACCCCAGGGTGATAGATACGCAGTATTTT. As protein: CASFSDPRVIDTQYF. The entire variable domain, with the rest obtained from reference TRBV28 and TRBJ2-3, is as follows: DVKVTQSSRYLVKRTGEKVFLECVQDMDHENMFWYRQDPGLGLRLIYFSYDVKMKEKGDIPEGYSVSREKKERFSLILESASTNQTSMYLCASFSDPRVIDTQYFGPGTRLTVL.

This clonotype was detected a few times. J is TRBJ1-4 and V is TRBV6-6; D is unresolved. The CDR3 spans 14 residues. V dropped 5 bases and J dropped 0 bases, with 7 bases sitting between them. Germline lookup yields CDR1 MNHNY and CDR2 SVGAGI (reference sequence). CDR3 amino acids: CASSGIATNEKLFF. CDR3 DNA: TGTGCCAGCAGTGGAATTGCAACTAATGAAAAACTGTTTTTT.

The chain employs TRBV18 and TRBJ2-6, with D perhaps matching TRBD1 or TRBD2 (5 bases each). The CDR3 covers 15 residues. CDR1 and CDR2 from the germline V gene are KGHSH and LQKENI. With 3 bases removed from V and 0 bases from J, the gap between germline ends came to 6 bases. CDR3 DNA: TGTGCCAGCTCACCGGGGGTCTCTGGGGCCAACGTCCTGACTTTC. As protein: CASSPGVSGANVLTF.

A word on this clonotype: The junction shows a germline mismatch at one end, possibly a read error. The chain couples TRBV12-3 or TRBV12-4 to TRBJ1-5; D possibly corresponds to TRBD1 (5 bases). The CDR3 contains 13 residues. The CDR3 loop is CASSLGGDQPKHF. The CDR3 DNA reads TGTGCCAGCAGTTTGGGAGGGGATCAGCCCAAGCATTTT.

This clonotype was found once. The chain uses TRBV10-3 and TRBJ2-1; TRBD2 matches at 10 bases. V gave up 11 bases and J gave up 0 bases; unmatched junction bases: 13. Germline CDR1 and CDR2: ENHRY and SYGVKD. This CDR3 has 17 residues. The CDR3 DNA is TGTGCCCCGAAGCTAGCGGGAGATCATAGCTCCTACAATGAGCAGTTCTTC. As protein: CAPKLAGDHSSYNEQFF.

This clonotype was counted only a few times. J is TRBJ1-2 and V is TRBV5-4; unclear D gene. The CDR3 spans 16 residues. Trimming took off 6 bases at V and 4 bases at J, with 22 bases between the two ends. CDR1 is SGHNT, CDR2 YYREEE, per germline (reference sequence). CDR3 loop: CASKGGGSSAGYGYTF. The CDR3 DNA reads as TGTGCCAGCAAGGGAGGAGGGTCGTCAGCTGGCTATGGCTACACCTTC.